The source of this TCR beta chain is a study of cytomegalovirus exposure and HLA in healthy donors (dated by TCRdb to the late 2010s). Broadly, across the study: According to a later analysis, the 120 or so validation repertoires were produced on the same platform as the roughly 720 repertoires of the first cohort. Besides the first cohort of approximately 670 subjects, a separate validation cohort made up of 120 different subjects was used. The study aimed to test whether cataloging public T cell receptors could reveal signatures of past pathogen exposure. High-throughput TCR immunosequencing, statistical association of individual TCRs with disease status, and machine learning were combined to predict cytomegalovirus infection status.

With respect to this clone: No antigen is known for it. The record has no base qualities; no much larger clone is one base away.

What the study reported, not specific to this receptor: A later analysis found that TCRs clustered in the first cohort also tended to co-occur in the roughly 120 validation repertoires, with 90% to 95% of cluster scores above 0. In the study, around 150 TCR beta chains were listed as associated with cytomegalovirus. The authors suggested that the approach could potentially be generalized to other disease states and immunological phenotypes. Across donors, most TCR sequences were observed very rarely, whereas some public TCRs were present in many individuals. A later analysis had no HLA typing for the validation cohort, so co-occurrence there was scored across all 120 repertoires. Cytomegalovirus status was reported to be diagnosed by the classifier with high specificity and sensitivity in both the original and validation cohorts. In vitro tests confirmed that three of the cytomegalovirus-associated TCR beta chains recognize cytomegalovirus antigens.

CDR1 MNHEY and CDR2 SMNVEV are derived from the germline V gene (reference sequence). There are 13 amino acids in the CDR3, from cysteine to phenylalanine inclusive. Of all the DNA, just the CDR3 is kept, 39 bases in frame from base 1. V sheds 6 bases and J sheds 14 bases, leaving 20 bases between their ends. Libraries were built with the immunoSEQ multiplex PCR assay. The original methods were these. A statistical classification framework was built to diagnose cytomegalovirus status from the catalog of TCR beta chain sequences. What TCRdb holds here is the immuneACCESS table cut down to in-frame rearrangements. Part of the clones is not present; checked against another copy, under half of the missing clones reflect an unresolved V gene, and the others are unexplained. That table supplies the V and J calls and clone size; D and trimming were determined from the DNA. In this sample the table shows about 120,000 clones, about 96% of which occur a single time. The ten biggest clones cover 1.7% of the sample.

Donors formed part of the validation cohort, which comprised about 130 subjects and was distinct from the first cohort of 670 or so subjects. The sequenced sample was PBMCs. The sequence was obtained from a man younger than 30 in good health and CMV-seronegative. In this chain, TRBV27 is recombined with TRBJ2-1; the D gene is perhaps TRBD2, from 7 matching bases. The CDR3 has the sequence CASRRAGDKGEFF. The DNA sequence reads TGTGCCAGCAGGCGTGCGGGAGACAAGGGGGAGTTCTTC.